The T cell receptor (beta chain) under discussion was sequenced for a study of tumor-infiltrating lymphocytes in glioblastoma multiforme. Multiple V-beta primers and a C-beta primer amplified TCRB from RNA. No unique molecular identifiers were described for these TCRB libraries. Each CDR3 protein gets one entry after TCRdb re-called the multiplex PCR reads with MiXCR. The top ten clones hold around 30% of a sample with about 10,000 distinct CDR3 sequences, less than 75% of them seen once. V gave up 5 bases and J gave up 4 bases; unmatched junction bases: 5. Germline assignment: CDR1 SQVTM and CDR2 ANQGSEA. There are 14 residues in the CDR3.

This sequence originates from a male donor with glioblastoma. The sample taken for sequencing was brain tumor tissue. The V call is TRBV29-1, the J call TRBJ2-1, with 10 bases fitting TRBD2. The CDR3 sequence is CSVHTSGNYNEQFF. CDR3 nucleotide sequence: TGCAGCGTTCATACTAGCGGGAATTACAATGAGCAGTTCTTC.